The text below deals with one TCR beta chain. These data belong to a study of PD-L1 blockade in urothelial cancer. Across the study: Blood was subjected to analysis at 3 weeks (second dose) and 6 weeks following treatment start. Blood samples had a median of roughly 140,000 T cells.

Some clones are missing from TCRdb's copy, which holds only in-frame ones; the method was immunoSEQ multiplex PCR. The table records 35,000 or so clones, around 88% of them present only once. Pretreatment sampling and on-treatment sampling together yielded between 1 and 8 samples for each patient. The sequencing used PBMCs, collected around atezolizumab (anti-PD-L1) treatment. This clonotype was obtained from a man aged 55 to 70 with urothelial cancer.

Here the CDR3 DNA reads TGTGCCAGCAGCTTAGTTTGGGGGGACAATGAGCAGTTCTTC. Protein sequence: CASSLVWGDNEQFF. V is TRBV7-2 and J is TRBJ2-1, with a weak D call TRBD2 (6 bases). V dropped 1 base and J dropped 5 bases, with 9 bases sitting between them. The CDR3 extends over 14 amino acids. Germline CDR1 is SGHTA and CDR2 is FQGNSA. Variable domain in full (rest from reference TRBV7-2 and TRBJ2-1): GAGVSQSPSNKVTEKGKDVELRCDPISGHTALYWYRQSLGQGLEFLIYFQGNSAPDKSGLPSDRFSAERTGGSVSTLTIQRTQQEDSAVYLCASSLVWGDNEQFFGPGTRLTVL.